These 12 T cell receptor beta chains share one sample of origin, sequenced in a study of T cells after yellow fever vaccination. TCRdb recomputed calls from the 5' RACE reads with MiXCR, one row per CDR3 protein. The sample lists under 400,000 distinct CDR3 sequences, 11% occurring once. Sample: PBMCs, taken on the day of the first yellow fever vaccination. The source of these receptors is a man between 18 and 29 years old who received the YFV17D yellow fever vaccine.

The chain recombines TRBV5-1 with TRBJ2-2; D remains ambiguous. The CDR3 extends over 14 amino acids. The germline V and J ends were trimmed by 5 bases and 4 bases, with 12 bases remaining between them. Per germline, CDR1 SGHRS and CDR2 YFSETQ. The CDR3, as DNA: TGCGCCAGCAGACTGGCGGCCCCCACCGGGGAGCTGTTTTTT. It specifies CASRLAAPTGELFF.

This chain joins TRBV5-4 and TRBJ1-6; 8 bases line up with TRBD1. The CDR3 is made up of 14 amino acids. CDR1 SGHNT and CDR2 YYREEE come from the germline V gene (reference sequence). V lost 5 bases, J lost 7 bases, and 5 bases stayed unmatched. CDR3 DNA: TGTGCCAGCAGGGCCGACAGGGGCAATTCACCCCTCCACTTT. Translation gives CASRADRGNSPLHF.

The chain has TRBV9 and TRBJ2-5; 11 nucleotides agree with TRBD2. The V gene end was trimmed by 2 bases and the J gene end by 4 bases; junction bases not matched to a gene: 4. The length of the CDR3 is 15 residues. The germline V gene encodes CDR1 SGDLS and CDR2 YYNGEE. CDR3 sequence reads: CASSVGTSGSETQYF. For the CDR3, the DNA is TGTGCCAGCAGCGTCGGGACTAGCGGATCAGAGACCCAGTACTTC.

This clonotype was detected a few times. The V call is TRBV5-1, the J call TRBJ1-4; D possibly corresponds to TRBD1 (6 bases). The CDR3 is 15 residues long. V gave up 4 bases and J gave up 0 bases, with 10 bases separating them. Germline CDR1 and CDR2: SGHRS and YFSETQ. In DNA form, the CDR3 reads TGCGCCAGCAGCCGACAGGCTGCAACTAATGAAAAACTGTTTTTT. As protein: CASSRQAATNEKLFF. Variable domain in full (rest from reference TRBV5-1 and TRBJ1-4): KAGVTQTPRYLIKTRGQQVTLSCSPISGHRSVSWYQQTPGQGLQFLFEYFSETQRNKGNFPGRFSGRQFSNSRSEMNVSTLELGDSALYLCASSRQAATNEKLFFGSGTQLSVL.

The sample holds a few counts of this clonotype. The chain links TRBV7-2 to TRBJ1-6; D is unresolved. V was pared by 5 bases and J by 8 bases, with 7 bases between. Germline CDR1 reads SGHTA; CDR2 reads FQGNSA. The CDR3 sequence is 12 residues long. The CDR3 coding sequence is TGTGCCAGCAGCCTCCCGTATTCACCCCTCCACTTT. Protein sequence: CASSLPYSPLHF.

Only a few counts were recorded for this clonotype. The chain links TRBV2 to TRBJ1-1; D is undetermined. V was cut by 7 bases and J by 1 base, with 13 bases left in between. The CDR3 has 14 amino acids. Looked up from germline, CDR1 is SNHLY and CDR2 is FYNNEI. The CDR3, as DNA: TGTGCCAGCAAGGATAGGGTGAGGAACACTGAAGCTTTCTTT. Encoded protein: CASKDRVRNTEAFF.

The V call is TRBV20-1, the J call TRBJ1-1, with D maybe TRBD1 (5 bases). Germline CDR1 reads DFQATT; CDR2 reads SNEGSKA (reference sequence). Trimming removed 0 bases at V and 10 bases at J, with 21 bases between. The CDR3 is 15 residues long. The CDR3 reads CSARDHRQTFRGAFF. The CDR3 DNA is TGCAGTGCTAGAGATCATCGACAGACCTTTAGAGGAGCTTTCTTT.

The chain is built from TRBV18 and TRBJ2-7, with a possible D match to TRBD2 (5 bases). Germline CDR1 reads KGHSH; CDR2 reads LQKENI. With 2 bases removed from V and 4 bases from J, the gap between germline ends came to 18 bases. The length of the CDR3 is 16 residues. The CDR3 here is CASSPFSGQAGYEQYV. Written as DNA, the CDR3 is TGTGCCAGCTCACCATTTTCGGGTCAGGCGGGTTACGAGCAGTACGTC.

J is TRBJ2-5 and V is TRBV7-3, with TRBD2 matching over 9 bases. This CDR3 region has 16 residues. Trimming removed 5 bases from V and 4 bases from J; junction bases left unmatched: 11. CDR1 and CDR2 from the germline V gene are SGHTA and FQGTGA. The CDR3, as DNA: TGTGCCAGCAGCCTTAGCGGGGGACCCCGCCCAGAGACCCAGTACTTC. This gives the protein CASSLSGGPRPETQYF.

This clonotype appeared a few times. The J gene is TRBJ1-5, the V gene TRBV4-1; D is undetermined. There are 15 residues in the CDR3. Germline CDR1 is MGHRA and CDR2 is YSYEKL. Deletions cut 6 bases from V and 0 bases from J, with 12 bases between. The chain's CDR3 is CASSTTAYSNQPQHF. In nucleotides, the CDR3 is TGCGCCAGCAGTACGACCGCTTATAGCAATCAGCCCCAGCATTTT.

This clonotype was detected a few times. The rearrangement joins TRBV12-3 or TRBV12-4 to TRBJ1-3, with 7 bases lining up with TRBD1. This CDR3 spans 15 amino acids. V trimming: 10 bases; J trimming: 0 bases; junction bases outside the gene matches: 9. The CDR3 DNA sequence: TGTGCCAATCGGAGACAGGGCGTCTCTGGAAACACCATATATTTT. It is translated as CANRRQGVSGNTIYF.

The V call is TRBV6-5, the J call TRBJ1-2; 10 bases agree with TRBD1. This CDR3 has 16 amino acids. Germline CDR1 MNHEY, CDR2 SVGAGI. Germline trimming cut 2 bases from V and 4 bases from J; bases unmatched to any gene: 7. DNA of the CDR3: TGTGCCAGCAGTTACGTTCAGGGACAGGGGCGCTATGGCTACACCTTC. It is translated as CASSYVQGQGRYGYTF.